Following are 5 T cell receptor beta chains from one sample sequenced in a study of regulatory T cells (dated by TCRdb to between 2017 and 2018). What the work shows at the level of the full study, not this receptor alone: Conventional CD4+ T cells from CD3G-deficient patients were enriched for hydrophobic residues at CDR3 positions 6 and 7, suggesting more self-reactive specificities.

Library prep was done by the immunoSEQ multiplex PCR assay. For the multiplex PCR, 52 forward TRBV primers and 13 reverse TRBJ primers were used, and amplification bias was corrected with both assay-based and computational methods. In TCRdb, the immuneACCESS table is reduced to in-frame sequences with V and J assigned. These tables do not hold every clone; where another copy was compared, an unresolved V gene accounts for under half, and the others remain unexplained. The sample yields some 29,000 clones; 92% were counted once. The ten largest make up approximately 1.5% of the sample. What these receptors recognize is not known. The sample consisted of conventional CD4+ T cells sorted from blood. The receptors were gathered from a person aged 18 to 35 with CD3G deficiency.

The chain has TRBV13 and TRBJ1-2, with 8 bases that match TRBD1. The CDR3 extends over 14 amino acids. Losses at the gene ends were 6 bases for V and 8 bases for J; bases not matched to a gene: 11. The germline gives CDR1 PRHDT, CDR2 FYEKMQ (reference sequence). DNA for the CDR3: TGTGCCAGCAGGGACATCTTGGCAGGGGGCGGCTACACCTTC. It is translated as CASRDILAGGGYTF.

The CDR3: CASSPWRENTEAFF. The DNA of the CDR3 is TGTGCCAGTAGTCCCTGGAGGGAGAACACTGAAGCTTTCTTT. V usage is TRBV19 and J usage is TRBJ1-1; D remains ambiguous. Trimming removed 5 bases at V and 1 base at J, with 11 bases between. In germline, CDR1 is LNHDA, CDR2 SQIVND (reference sequence). This CDR3 is built from 14 residues.

The CDR3 protein is CASSEAGGGSYEQFF. The CDR3 coding sequence is TGTGCCAGCAGTGAAGCTGGGGGGGGAAGTTATGAGCAGTTCTTC. V is TRBV6-1 and J is TRBJ2-1, with 7 bases fitting TRBD2. CDR1 is MNHNS and CDR2 is SASEGT in the germline V gene. With 0 bases clipped from V and 8 bases from J, the junction kept 7 bases outside the gene matches. The length of the CDR3 is 15 residues.

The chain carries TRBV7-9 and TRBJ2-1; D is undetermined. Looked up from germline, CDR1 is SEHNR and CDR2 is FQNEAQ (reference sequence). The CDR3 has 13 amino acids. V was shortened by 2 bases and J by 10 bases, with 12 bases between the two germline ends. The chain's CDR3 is CASSLSTGREQFF. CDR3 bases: TGTGCCAGCAGCTTAAGTACTGGGCGGGAGCAGTTCTTC. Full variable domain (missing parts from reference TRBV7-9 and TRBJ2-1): DTGVSQNPRHKITKRGQNVTFRCDPISEHNRLYWYRQTLGQGPEFLTYFQNEAQLEKSRLLSDRFSAERPKGSFSTLEIQRTEQGDSAMYLCASSLSTGREQFFGPGTRLTVL.

The CDR3 bases are TGTGCCAGCAAGATGAAATTGAGCAATCAGCCCCAGCATTTT. The encoded protein is CASKMKLSNQPQHF. The chain combines TRBV28 with TRBJ1-5; unclear D gene. Germline CDR1 is MDHEN and CDR2 is SYDVKM. V was pared by 7 bases and J by 1 base, with 11 bases between. This CDR3 contains 14 residues.